Included here is one T cell receptor beta chain sequence, with context. This clone occurred once. The specificity of this receptor is unknown. Base qualities are missing; no much larger clone stands one base away. TCRbeta CDR3 regions were amplified from genomic DNA by means of the immunoSEQ Assay, a bias-controlled multiplex PCR. As for how the authors treated the data: Nucleated cell counts per sample were estimated from amplification of reference gene primers within the assay. To quantify the absolute abundance of each unique TCRbeta CDR3 rearrangement, sequence reads were collapsed and filtered. Productive Simpson clonality was computed per sample as the square root of Simpson's diversity index over productive rearrangements. TCRdb's version of the immuneACCESS table is confined to in-frame rearrangements and falls short of the full clone set. An unresolved V gene accounts for under half of the shortfall where checked; the remainder is of unknown origin. That table gives V, J and clone size, and the DNA gave D and trimming. This sample comprises 200,000 to 300,000 clones, about 91% of them detected only once. The ten largest clones capture 0.95% to 1.5% of the sample.

The data derive from a study of blood T cell repertoires in COVID-19 (dated by TCRdb to the early 2020s). Some background on the complete study: Samples covering the acute and convalescent phases of COVID-19 were provided by collaborators in the United States, Italy and Spain. Samples were obtained from the ongoing ImmuneRACE study (first 160 participants) and from approximately 1,200 subjects provided by 6 global collaborators. Nearly every sample came with metadata listing a de-identified subject ID, COVID-19 status, age in years and sex. A freely available public database, intended as a resource for researchers studying the immune response to SARS-CoV-2, is where the repertoires were released. Where HLA class I and class II types were available, the types were taken from metadata supplied by the sample provider, not from assay-based typing. The dataset comprised deeply sampled blood TCRbeta repertoires from subjects exposed to, actively infected with, or recovered from COVID-19. The material from the prospective study consisted of cDNA or gDNA derived from T cells, B-cell-depleted T cells, or PBMCs. Overall results and qualifications from the work: The amount of clinical and demographic metadata varied by source and participant and was provided uncurated.

As encoded in the germline V gene (reference sequence), CDR1 is SEHNR while CDR2 is FQNEAQ. Spanning cysteine to phenylalanine, the CDR3 consists of 12 amino acids. Here the CDR3 DNA is all that survives: 36 bases in frame from base 1. The junction carries 9 bases between V and J, which are trimmed by 5 bases and 5 bases respectively. Participants in the prospective study were aged 18 to 89 years, lived in about two dozen United States geographic areas, and enrolled through a virtual design. In the prospective study, participants were assigned to cohorts based on the clinical history participants reported in a screening survey and a study questionnaire. Each participant in the prospective study had whole blood, serum and a nasopharyngeal or oropharyngeal swab collected by mobile phlebotomists. Additional blood draws and questionnaires over an approximately two-month period could optionally be provided by prospective study participants. Before DNA extraction, prospective study blood samples were shipped either frozen or at room temperature.

The source of this sequence is a woman in her thirties or forties with acute COVID-19. This chain joins TRBV7-9 to TRBJ1-1; a confident D gene designation cannot be given. Sequencing was done on a sample of PBMCs or T cells enriched from blood (not recorded which). For the CDR3, the sequence is CASSRGITEAFF. The DNA reads TGTGCCAGCAGCCGAGGGATAACTGAAGCTTTCTTT.